Presented here are 21 T cell receptor beta chains from one specimen sequenced in a study of CD8 T cells in Susac syndrome. RNA, at roughly 0.5 to 1 ug, was reverse transcribed with random hexamers. TCRdb redid the calling of the immunoSEQ multiplex PCR reads with MiXCR, one entry per CDR3 protein. The table includes approximately 190,000 distinct CDR3 sequences, around nine tenths detected once. The sequencing sample was made of CD4+ T cells from PBMCs. The receptors were sampled from a human donor with Susac syndrome.

CDR3 DNA sequence: TGTGCCAGCAGCCCCGCGGGGAACACTGAAGCTTTCTTT. Amino acids: CASSPAGNTEAFF. The chain uses TRBV9 and TRBJ1-1, with no clear D. Trimming took 4 bases from V and 1 from J, leaving 8 bases between them. CDR3 length: 13 residues. From germline, CDR1 is SGDLS and CDR2 YYNGEE.

The gene calls are TRBV9 and TRBJ2-7; TRBD2 matches 14 bases. The CDR3 extends over 15 amino acids. The germline gives CDR1 SGDLS, CDR2 YYNGEE. V lost 0 bases and J lost 4; bases outside the gene matches: 0. The CDR3: CASSVGLAGGYEQYF. CDR3 nucleotide sequence: TGTGCCAGCAGCGTAGGACTAGCGGGAGGGTACGAGCAGTACTTC.

This chain links TRBV7-9 with TRBJ1-1, with D hard to call. Germline values: CDR1 SEHNR, CDR2 FQNEAQ (reference sequence). The CDR3 length is 14 residues. The germline V and J ends were trimmed by 1 base and 6 bases, with 12 bases remaining between them. For the CDR3, the DNA is TGTGCCAGCAGCTTAGGGCAGACAAACGCTGAAGCTTTCTTT. It translates to CASSLGQTNAEAFF.

The chain couples TRBV20-1 to TRBJ2-1; TRBD2 matches at 10 bases. Per germline, CDR1 DFQATT and CDR2 SNEGSKA (reference sequence). The trim removed 7 bases at V and 9 bases at J, leaving 9 bases unmatched. CDR3 length: 13 residues. The CDR3 loop reads CSVSSGGSREQFF. In DNA, the CDR3 is TGCAGTGTCAGTAGCGGGGGGTCGCGTGAGCAGTTCTTC.

This chain uses TRBV4-1 with TRBJ1-4; TRBD1 is a possible D gene (5 bases). V was pared by 1 base and J by 1 base, with 7 bases between. This CDR3 contains 15 residues. Germline V CDR1 and CDR2: MGHRA, YSYEKL. CDR3: CASSQVGGTNEKLFF. The CDR3, as DNA: TGCGCCAGCAGCCAAGTTGGGGGAACTAATGAAAAACTGTTTTTT.

The chain links TRBV29-1 to TRBJ1-3, with a tentative D call TRBD1 (5 bases). V was trimmed by 2 bases and J by 0 bases, leaving 14 bases between them. Looked up from germline, CDR1 is SQVTM and CDR2 is ANQGSEA. The CDR3 contains 16 residues. The CDR3 is CSVESRGTSSGNTIYF. CDR3 DNA sequence: TGCAGCGTTGAATCAAGGGGCACAAGCTCTGGAAACACCATATATTTT.

V and J are TRBV3-1 and TRBJ2-7; D ambiguous. Germline CDR1 is LGHDT and CDR2 is YNNKEL (reference sequence). Trimming cost V 1 base and J 3 bases, with 13 bases left between them. The CDR3 length is 15 residues. The CDR3 DNA sequence: TGTGCCAGCAGCCAAGTGAACCATTTGTACTACGAGCAGTACTTC. Translating gives CASSQVNHLYYEQYF.

The J gene is TRBJ2-5, the V gene TRBV11-2; 13 positions match TRBD2. Germline values: CDR1 SGHAT, CDR2 FQNNGV. The CDR3 has 15 amino acids. The V gene end was trimmed by 5 bases and the J gene end by 3 bases; junction bases not matched to a gene: 3. As DNA, the CDR3 is TGTGCCAGCAGCCAACTAGCGGGAGGGAAAGAGACCCAGTACTTC. This gives the protein CASSQLAGGKETQYF. The whole variable domain, remainder taken from reference TRBV11-2 and TRBJ2-5, is EAGVAQSPRYKIIEKRQSVAFWCNPISGHATLYWYQQILGQGPKLLIQFQNNGVVDDSQLPKDRFSAERLKGVDSTLKIQPAKLEDSAVYLCASSQLAGGKETQYFGPGTRLLVL.

J is TRBJ1-1 and V is TRBV30, with no clear D. This CDR3 is 15 amino acids long. V was clipped by 3 bases and J by 2 bases, with 16 bases between them. Germline V gives CDR1 GTSNPN, CDR2 SVGIG (reference sequence). CDR3 sequence: CAWRPTVTPNTEAFF. The DNA of the CDR3 is TGTGCCTGGAGACCGACTGTCACGCCAAACACTGAAGCTTTCTTT. The whole variable domain, filled in from reference TRBV30 and TRBJ1-1, reads SQTIHQWPATLVQPVGSPLSLECTVEGTSNPNLYWYRQAAGRGLQLLFYSVGIGQISSEVPQNLSASRPQDRQFILSSKKLLLSDSGFYLCAWRPTVTPNTEAFFGQGTRLTVV.

As DNA, the CDR3 is TGTGCCACAACGGCGGTAGCTGTGGTCTACGAGCAGTACTTC. Amino acids: CATTAVAVVYEQYF. The gene calls are TRBV2 and TRBJ2-7; no firm D call. The ends were cut back, 10 bases at V and 3 bases at J, with 19 bases in the middle. CDR3 length: 14 amino acids. Per germline, CDR1 SNHLY and CDR2 FYNNEI.

DNA for the CDR3: TGCAGCGTTGCGGTAGCGGGAGGGCCAAGTAACGAGCAGTACTTC. Amino acids: CSVAVAGGPSNEQYF. This chain uses TRBV29-1 with TRBJ2-7, with TRBD2 identical over 11 bases. Germline V gene data show CDR1 as SQVTM and CDR2 as ANQGSEA. The CDR3 extends over 15 amino acids. Trimming removed 4 bases from V and 5 bases from J; junction bases left unmatched: 10.

This clonotype showed up just once. The rearrangement joins TRBV19 to TRBJ1-1, with D perhaps TRBD1 (6 bases). V lost 7 bases, J lost 1 base, and 22 bases lay in between. CDR1 and CDR2 (germline): LNHDA, SQIVND (reference sequence). CDR3 length equals 17 residues. For the CDR3, the DNA is TGTGCCAGTACCCCGGGGGACATGTCAAGCCCGAACACTGAAGCTTTCTTT. Protein product: CASTPGDMSSPNTEAFF.

CDR3 sequence reads: CASSYSASTDTQYF. The DNA for the CDR3 is TGCGCCAGCAGTTACAGTGCTAGCACAGATACGCAGTATTTT. The genes are TRBV10-2 and TRBJ2-3; D is unresolved. V was shortened by 5 bases and J by 0 bases, with 9 bases between the two germline ends. Germline V CDR1 and CDR2: WSHSY, SAAADI. The CDR3 is 14 residues long.

This clonotype has only a few counts. The chain joins TRBV29-1 to TRBJ1-6, with D unresolved. The CDR3 contains 13 residues. CDR1 and CDR2 (germline): SQVTM, ANQGSEA. The V end lost 3 bases, the J end lost 13 bases, and 16 bases lay between the germline ends. CDR3 sequence: CSVEVEGRSPLHF. CDR3 nucleotide sequence: TGCAGCGTTGAGGTGGAGGGAAGGTCGCCCCTCCACTTT.

CDR3 loop: CASSLTTSNGKTQYF. The CDR3 DNA is TGCGCCAGCAGCTTAACGACTAGCAATGGGAAGACCCAGTACTTC. The V call is TRBV5-1, the J call TRBJ2-5, with 7 positions matching TRBD2. CDR1 and CDR2 from the germline V gene are SGHRS and YFSETQ. The CDR3 consists of 15 residues. After removal of 2 bases from V and 6 bases from J, the junction contained 10 bases not matched to a gene. Supplemented by reference TRBV5-1 and TRBJ2-5, the full variable domain reads KAGVTQTPRYLIKTRGQQVTLSCSPISGHRSVSWYQQTPGQGLQFLFEYFSETQRNKGNFPGRFSGRQFSNSRSEMNVSTLELGDSALYLCASSLTTSNGKTQYFGPGTRLLVL.

V and J are TRBV28 and TRBJ2-5, with 8 bases lining up with TRBD2. J gave up 5 bases and V 5 bases, and 13 bases lay outside the gene matches. The CDR3 length is 16 residues. Per the germline V gene, CDR1 is MDHEN and CDR2 is SYDVKM. This CDR3 reads CASSLLTGTRGETQYF. The CDR3 bases are TGTGCCAGCAGTCTCTTAACCGGGACTAGGGGGGAGACCCAGTACTTC.

V usage is TRBV2 and J usage is TRBJ2-1; 7 positions match TRBD1. Germline lookup yields CDR1 SNHLY and CDR2 FYNNEI. J lost 4 bases, V lost 6 bases, and 3 bases had no gene match. The CDR3 is made up of 13 amino acids. The CDR3 reads CASRTGRYNEQFF. CDR3 coding DNA: TGTGCCAGCAGGACAGGGCGATACAATGAGCAGTTCTTC.

The rearrangement uses TRBV5-1 and TRBJ1-1; maybe TRBD1 (5 bases). Germline assignment: CDR1 SGHRS and CDR2 YFSETQ. Trimming took 1 base from V and 7 from J, leaving 23 bases between them. This CDR3 has 17 residues. The CDR3 reads CASSLSQGRMVSGEAFF. DNA for the CDR3: TGCGCCAGCAGCTTGAGTCAGGGAAGGATGGTTTCTGGTGAAGCTTTCTTT.

V is TRBV7-8 and J is TRBJ1-4; 7 bases agree with TRBD1. This CDR3 is 14 amino acids long. Germline V gene lookup returns CDR1 SGHVS and CDR2 FQNEAQ. J gave up 8 bases and V 4 bases, and 7 bases lay outside the gene matches. The DNA of the CDR3 is TGTGCCAGCAGCTCAGACAGGGCAGGGGAAAAACTGTTTTTT. Amino acid sequence: CASSSDRAGEKLFF.

The gene calls are TRBV11-2 and TRBJ2-7; possible D gene TRBD2, 5 bases. Trimming left V 5 bases short and J 0 bases short, with 20 bases between. The CDR3 loop spans 17 amino acids. Germline CDR1 is SGHAT and CDR2 is FQNNGV. The chain's CDR3 is CASSRGEGLFNSYEQYF. The CDR3 DNA sequence: TGTGCCAGCAGCCGGGGAGAGGGCTTATTTAACTCCTACGAGCAGTACTTC.

The chain is built from TRBV14 and TRBJ2-1; D is unresolved. The V gene lost 2 bases and the J gene lost 6 bases, with 2 bases spanning the gap. There are 11 residues in the CDR3. Germline V gene lookup returns CDR1 SGHDN and CDR2 FVKESK. The CDR3 loop reads CASSQTNEQFF. CDR3 coding DNA: TGTGCCAGCAGCCAAACCAATGAGCAGTTCTTC. Supplemented by reference TRBV14 and TRBJ2-1, the full variable domain reads EAGVTQFPSHSVIEKGQTVTLRCDPISGHDNLYWYRRVMGKEIKFLLHFVKESKQDESGMPNNRFLAERTGGTYSTLKVQPAELEDSGVYFCASSQTNEQFFGPGTRLTVL.